This T cell receptor beta chain was recovered during a study of immune characterization of retroperitoneal liposarcoma. TCRdb called the PCR reads again in MiXCR, with one record for every CDR3 protein. The profile shows 10,000 to 11,000 distinct CDR3 sequences, approximately 35% of them singletons. Per the germline V gene, CDR1 is MNHGY and CDR2 is SAAAGT. This CDR3 comprises 13 residues. This TCR came from a female donor with retroperitoneal liposarcoma. The sequencing input was tumor tissue. V usage is TRBV6-8 and J usage is TRBJ2-1; 8 nucleotides match TRBD1. The J call may be wrong; the DNA end is better matched by TRBJ2-7. The CDR3: CASRTGEGYEQYF. As DNA, the CDR3 is TGTGCCAGCAGGACAGGGGAAGGCTACGAGCAGTACTTC.